A selection of T cell receptor beta chains follows, all from one sample in a study of T cell repertoires in cytomegalovirus infection. TCRdb passed the reads through MiXCR, listing each CDR3 protein once. The top ten hold about a sixth of the sample, which has about half a million distinct CDR3 sequences, more than 30% seen once. Their specific antigens are unknown. The source was cultured PBMCs, collected from culture after CMV antigen stimulation. These TCRs come from a human donor in good health (CMV status not recorded). Some clones in this sample may be carry-over from other donors' samples. Each CDR3 is given with its conserved first and last residue. D genes are given only for firm matches. A row's size may be missing; if present it is once, few, many or a size class.

D gene,V gene,J gene,clone size,CDR3 protein,CDR3 DNA
TRBD2,TRBV7-9,TRBJ2-2,NA,CASSRGLAYTGELFF,TGTGCCAGCAGCCGAGGACTAGCGTACACCGGGGAGCTGTTTTTT
NA,TRBV5-1,TRBJ2-7,NA,CASSFPEGTNEQYF,TGCGCCAGCAGCTTCCCTGAGGGAACCAACGAGCAGTACTTC
NA,TRBV5-1,TRBJ1-2,once,CASSLTAEVYGYTF,TGCGCCAGCAGCTTGACAGCAGAGGTTTATGGCTACACCTTC
NA,TRBV7-2,TRBJ2-1,many,CASSPRPRASYNEQFF,TGTGCCAGCAGTCCGCGCCCCCGCGCCTCCTACAATGAGCAGTTCTTC
NA,TRBV19,TRBJ1-1,few,CASTRRTAEAFF,TGTGCCAGTACCAGACGCACAGCTGAAGCTTTCTTT
TRBD1,TRBV29-1,TRBJ2-3,few,CSVSVGTASTDTQYF,TGCAGCGTTTCAGTGGGGACAGCTAGCACAGATACGCAGTATTTT
NA,TRBV7-2,TRBJ1-1,few,CASSSRLEAFF,TGTGCCAGCAGCTCCCGATTAGAAGCTTTCTTT
TRBD1,TRBV12-3/TRBV12-4,TRBJ1-2,many,CASSFNGQGLANYGYTF,TGTGCCAGCAGTTTTAATGGACAGGGGTTGGCTAACTATGGCTACACCTTC
NA,TRBV11-2,TRBJ1-1,few,CASSLDGQLNTEAFF,TGTGCCAGCAGCTTAGACGGACAGCTGAACACTGAAGCTTTCTTT
TRBD1,TRBV11-2,TRBJ1-2,few,CASSLEERTGDGYTF,TGTGCCAGCAGCTTAGAAGAGCGGACAGGGGACGGCTACACCTTC
NA,TRBV7-2,TRBJ2-2,many,CASSFRLNTGELFF,TGTGCCAGCAGCTTTCGGCTTAACACCGGGGAGCTGTTTTTT
NA,TRBV7-2,TRBJ2-2,NA,CASSLRGHTGELFF,TGTGCCAGCAGCTTACGCGGTCACACCGGGGAGCTGTTTTTT
NA,TRBV19,TRBJ1-2,NA,CASTPQSGDLGYTF,TGTGCCAGTACTCCCCAGTCGGGAGACTTAGGCTACACCTTC
NA,TRBV9,TRBJ2-1,few,CASSEEASSYNEQFF,TGTGCCAGCAGCGAGGAGGCGAGCTCCTACAATGAGCAGTTCTTC
TRBD2,TRBV20-1,TRBJ2-3,NA,CSARDATSGRDTQYF,TGCAGTGCTAGAGATGCGACTAGCGGGAGGGATACGCAGTATTTT
TRBD2,TRBV28,TRBJ2-4,few,CASSFLAGAPRENIQYF,TGTGCCAGCAGTTTTCTAGCGGGAGCCCCACGGGAAAACATTCAGTACTTC
NA,TRBV12-3/TRBV12-4,TRBJ1-4,few,CASRLGGGQEKLFF,TGTGCCAGCAGGCTCGGGGGCGGTCAGGAAAAACTGTTTTTT
NA,TRBV12-3/TRBV12-4,TRBJ2-1,many,CASRPTLAPINNEQFF,TGTGCCAGCAGACCAACCCTAGCGCCTATTAACAATGAGCAGTTCTTC
NA,TRBV7-6,TRBJ1-2,few,CASSLNRYGYTF,TGTGCCAGCAGCTTAAACCGCTATGGCTACACCTTC
TRBD2,TRBV4-1,TRBJ2-2,NA,CASSQETSGSMDTGELFF,TGCGCCAGCAGCCAAGAAACTAGCGGGAGTATGGACACCGGGGAGCTGTTTTTT
NA,TRBV20-1,TRBJ2-3,NA,CSAPLLGADTQYF,TGCAGTGCTCCATTGCTGGGCGCAGATACGCAGTATTTT
TRBD2,TRBV7-2,TRBJ2-3,many,CASSPGTSGSWTDTQYF,TGTGCCAGCAGCCCCGGGACTAGCGGGAGCTGGACAGATACGCAGTATTTT
NA,TRBV19,TRBJ1-4,few,CASSFSQGLQSEKLFF,TGTGCCAGTAGTTTTTCTCAGGGGTTGCAGAGTGAAAAACTGTTTTTT
TRBD2,TRBV10-3,TRBJ2-1,many,CAIRNSQAGTSGNNEQFF,TGTGCCATCAGGAACTCCCAGGCCGGGACTAGCGGGAACAATGAGCAGTTCTTC
TRBD1,TRBV7-2,TRBJ1-6,many,CASRTGSGSPLHF,TGTGCCAGCAGGACAGGGTCTGGTTCACCCCTCCACTTT
TRBD2,TRBV5-6,TRBJ2-1,NA,CASGLARGEQFF,TGTGCCAGCGGACTAGCCCGGGGTGAGCAGTTCTTC
TRBD1,TRBV27,TRBJ2-1,NA,CASRTGGVDEQFF,TGTGCCAGCAGGACAGGGGGAGTGGATGAGCAGTTCTTC
TRBD1,TRBV7-2,TRBJ1-2,few,CASSLFGQGAWGYTF,TGTGCCAGCAGCTTATTCGGGCAGGGGGCATGGGGCTACACCTTC
TRBD2,TRBV6-5,TRBJ2-7,NA,CASSGLAGGSYEQYF,TGTGCCAGCAGTGGACTAGCGGGAGGCTCCTACGAGCAGTACTTC
TRBD1,TRBV7-8,TRBJ2-7,NA,CASSPDRGPTYEQYF,TGTGCCAGCAGCCCGGACAGGGGGCCGACCTACGAGCAGTACTTC
NA,TRBV2,TRBJ2-5,NA,CASRNTGFRRDQETQYF,TGTGCCAGCAGGAACACAGGGTTCAGGAGAGACCAAGAGACCCAGTACTTC
NA,TRBV6-2/TRBV6-3,TRBJ1-2,NA,CASSTDRISYGYTF,TGTGCCAGCTCGACCGACAGAATCTCCTATGGCTACACCTTC
TRBD1,TRBV7-8,TRBJ1-5,NA,CASSSGTGVLRNQPQHF,TGTGCCAGCAGCTCCGGGACAGGGGTGTTACGGAATCAGCCCCAGCATTTT
NA,TRBV12-3/TRBV12-4,TRBJ1-1,few,CASSLATRVPEAFF,TGTGCCAGCAGTTTAGCGACGCGGGTACCTGAAGCTTTCTTT
NA,TRBV30,TRBJ1-2,NA,CAYTGTGYGYTF,TGTGCCTACACCGGGACTGGCTATGGCTACACCTTC
TRBD2,TRBV27,TRBJ2-3,NA,CATRTSGDTQYF,TGTGCCACCCGGACTAGCGGAGATACGCAGTATTTT
NA,TRBV4-1,TRBJ2-1,NA,CASSLILDSGTSEQFF,TGCGCCAGCAGCCTGATATTGGACTCCGGCACTTCGGAGCAGTTCTTC
TRBD1,TRBV14,TRBJ2-3,NA,CASSQAGTATDTQYF,TGTGCCAGCAGCCAAGCCGGGACAGCTACAGATACGCAGTATTTT
TRBD1,TRBV27,TRBJ1-2,NA,CASSLNRGLGYTF,TGTGCCAGCAGTTTAAACAGGGGGCTTGGCTACACCTTC
TRBD2,TRBV28,TRBJ2-1,NA,CASLAGTSGRTEQFF,TGTGCCAGCCTCGCCGGGACTAGCGGGAGAACGGAGCAGTTCTTC
TRBD2,TRBV27,TRBJ2-1,few,CASSPRTSGVHEQFF,TGTGCCAGCAGTCCACGGACTAGCGGGGTCCATGAGCAGTTCTTC
TRBD2,TRBV4-1,TRBJ2-3,NA,CASSQELSTGGSLDTQYF,TGCGCCAGCAGCCAAGAGCTATCGACGGGCGGGAGCTTAGATACGCAGTATTTT
TRBD2,TRBV28,TRBJ2-7,NA,CASSMGLGYEQYF,TGTGCCAGCAGTATGGGACTAGGCTACGAGCAGTACTTC
NA,TRBV29-1,TRBJ1-1,NA,CSIPLELNTEAFF,TGCAGCATACCCTTGGAGCTGAACACTGAAGCTTTCTTT
NA,TRBV4-2,TRBJ2-5,NA,CASSQVGGAQETQYF,TGTGCCAGCAGCCAAGTGGGGGGGGCCCAAGAGACCCAGTACTTC
NA,TRBV7-9,TRBJ2-4,few,CASSTQGEAKNIQYF,TGTGCCAGCAGCACACAGGGCGAGGCCAAAAACATTCAGTACTTC
TRBD2,TRBV27,TRBJ2-5,few,CASSLTTSGIETQYF,TGTGCCAGCAGTTTAACGACTAGCGGGATCGAGACCCAGTACTTC
TRBD1,TRBV6-5,TRBJ1-3,few,CASSYGGTGSGNTIYF,TGTGCCAGCAGTTACGGCGGGACAGGGTCAGGAAACACCATATATTTT
TRBD1,TRBV18,TRBJ1-2,NA,CASSRDRGDYGYTF,TGTGCCAGCTCACGGGACAGGGGCGACTATGGCTACACCTTC
TRBD1,TRBV7-2,TRBJ1-2,many,CASSLVGTANYGYTF,TGTGCCAGCAGCTTAGTTGGGACAGCTAACTATGGCTACACCTTC
NA,TRBV5-4,TRBJ2-1,NA,CASSQRVGGYNEQFF,TGTGCCAGCAGCCAACGGGTAGGGGGCTACAATGAGCAGTTCTTC
NA,TRBV7-2,TRBJ1-2,many,CASSFERQRHGYTF,TGTGCCAGCAGCTTTGAAAGACAGCGCCATGGCTACACCTTC
NA,TRBV11-2,TRBJ1-1,NA,CASSLDPLITEAFF,TGTGCCAGCAGCTTAGATCCCCTTATTACTGAAGCTTTCTTT
TRBD1,TRBV19,TRBJ1-2,few,CASSRDSRNYGYTF,TGTGCCAGTAGTCGGGACAGCCGGAACTATGGCTACACCTTC
TRBD2,TRBV19,TRBJ2-1,NA,CASSSPALAENEQFF,TGTGCCAGTAGTTCCCCCGCGCTAGCGGAGAATGAGCAGTTCTTC
NA,TRBV18,TRBJ2-3,NA,CASSPGHITDTQYF,TGTGCCAGCTCACCGGGACACATCACAGATACGCAGTATTTT
NA,TRBV20-1,TRBJ2-1,few,CSARDLGLSYNEQFF,TGCAGTGCTAGAGATCTAGGGCTCTCCTACAATGAGCAGTTCTTC
NA,TRBV11-3,TRBJ2-3,NA,CASSLFVTDTQYF,TGTGCCAGCAGCTTATTCGTCACAGATACGCAGTATTTT
TRBD1,TRBV7-2,TRBJ1-3,few,CASSRAGTAGNTIYF,TGTGCCAGCAGCCGAGCGGGGACAGCTGGAAACACCATATATTTT